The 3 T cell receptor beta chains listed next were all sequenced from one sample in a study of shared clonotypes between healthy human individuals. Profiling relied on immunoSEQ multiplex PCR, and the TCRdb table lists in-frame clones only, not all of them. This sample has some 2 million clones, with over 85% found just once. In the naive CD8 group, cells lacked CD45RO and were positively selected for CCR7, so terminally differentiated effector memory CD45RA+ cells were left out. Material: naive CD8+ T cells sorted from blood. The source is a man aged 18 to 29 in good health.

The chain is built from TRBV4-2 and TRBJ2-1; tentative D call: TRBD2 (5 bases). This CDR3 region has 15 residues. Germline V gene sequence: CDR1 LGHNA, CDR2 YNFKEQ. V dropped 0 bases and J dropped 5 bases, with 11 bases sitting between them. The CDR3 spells CASSQDSGENNEQFF. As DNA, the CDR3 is TGTGCCAGCAGCCAAGATAGTGGGGAGAACAATGAGCAGTTCTTC.

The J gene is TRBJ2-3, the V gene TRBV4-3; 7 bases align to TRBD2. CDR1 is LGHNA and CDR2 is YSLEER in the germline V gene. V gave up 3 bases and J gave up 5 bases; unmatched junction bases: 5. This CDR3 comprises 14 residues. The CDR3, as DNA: TGCGCCAGCAGCCAGGCTGGCGGGGGAGATACGCAGTATTTT. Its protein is CASSQAGGGDTQYF.

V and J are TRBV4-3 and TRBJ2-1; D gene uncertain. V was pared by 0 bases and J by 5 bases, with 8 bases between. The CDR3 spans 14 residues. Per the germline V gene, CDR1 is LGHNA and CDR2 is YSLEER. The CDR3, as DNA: TGCGCCAGCAGCCAAGAAGGGTGGAACAATGAGCAGTTCTTC. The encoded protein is CASSQEGWNNEQFF.